This T cell receptor beta chain appears in the sequencing data of a study of shared clonotypes between healthy human individuals. For the study at large: Researchers assigned three CD4 naive, three CD4 memory, two CD8 naive and one CD8 memory plate to each donor.

The CDR3 consists of 15 residues. V trimming: 3 bases; J trimming: 3 bases; junction bases outside the gene matches: 8. The V gene's germline CDR1 is SGDLS and CDR2 YYNGEE. Study-level points and caveats: In a few donors, around 5% of naive CD4 clonotypes appeared in common.

Comments on this clone: The antigen remains undetermined.

Partitioning of CD4+ cells yielded a CD45RA+ naive subset and a CD45RA-negative memory subset. In the original workflow: With immunoSEQ giving junction-only sequences and no quality scores, filtering differed. Profiled with immunoSEQ multiplex PCR; TCRdb holds only in-frame clones, not every one. The V and J calls and the clone size are those of that table, but D and trimming were determined from the DNA. This table holds around 2,000,000 clones, 85% to 95% found once. Material: naive CD4+ T cells sorted from blood. The subset is: CD45RA+ positively selected. J is TRBJ2-7 and V is TRBV9; 8 bases are shared with TRBD1. The receptor was isolated from a man aged 18 to 29 in good health. The CDR3 reads CASSARGTGVYEQYF. CDR3 sequence (DNA): TGTGCCAGCAGCGCCCGAGGGACAGGCGTCTACGAGCAGTACTTC.